The 23 T cell receptor beta chains listed next were all sequenced from one sample in a study of blood T cell repertoires in COVID-19. Libraries were prepared by immunoSEQ multiplex PCR; TCRdb keeps only in-frame clonotypes and omits some of them. The sample consists of 100,000 to 150,000 clones, about 80% of them appearing once. Sequenced sample: peripheral blood. The receptors were sampled from a man between 60 and 75 years old with acute or convalescent COVID-19.

This sequence joins TRBV28 and TRBJ1-2; D is uncertain. The CDR3 is 15 amino acids. Germline V CDR1 and CDR2: MDHEN, SYDVKM. Trimming left V 3 bases short and J 0 bases short, with 11 bases between. DNA for the CDR3: TGTGCCAGCAGTTTTTCGACAATTCCTAACTATGGCTACACCTTC. Amino acids: CASSFSTIPNYGYTF.

The chain couples TRBV5-6 to TRBJ2-1; maybe TRBD2 (6 bases). CDR1 SGHDT and CDR2 YYEEEE come from the germline V gene. The CDR3 length is 15 residues. Trimming shortened V by 1 base and J by 3 bases, and 11 bases separated the two germline ends. CDR3 protein: CASSLTGVNYNEQFF. The CDR3 nucleotides are TGTGCCAGCAGCTTGACGGGAGTGAACTACAATGAGCAGTTCTTC.

The CDR3 coding sequence is TGCGCCAGCAGCCAAACTGGACTAGCGGGTCCCCAAGAGACCCAGTACTTC. It yields the protein CASSQTGLAGPQETQYF. The genes are TRBV4-1 and TRBJ2-5; 11 bases line up with TRBD2. V was clipped by 2 bases and J by 1 base; unmatched bases: 6. CDR1 is MGHRA, CDR2 YSYEKL, per germline. This CDR3 has 17 residues.

V usage is TRBV2 and J usage is TRBJ2-1; 7 bases agree with TRBD2. The V gene end was trimmed by 2 bases and the J gene end by 4 bases; junction bases not matched to a gene: 2. CDR1 SNHLY and CDR2 FYNNEI come from the germline V gene. The CDR3 covers 14 residues. The CDR3 sequence: CASSELAVYNEQFF. As DNA, the CDR3 is TGTGCCAGCAGTGAACTAGCGGTTTACAATGAGCAGTTCTTC.

V gene TRBV5-1 combines with J gene TRBJ1-2; 10 bases line up with TRBD1. Germline V lookup: CDR1 SGHRS, CDR2 YFSETQ. Trimming at V came to 3 bases and at J to 3 bases, leaving 2 bases not matched to a gene. CDR3 length: 14 residues. CDR3 DNA sequence: TGCGCCAGCAGCTGGGGACAGGGGCACTATGGCTACACCTTC. The encoded protein is CASSWGQGHYGYTF.

The CDR3 nucleotides read TGTGCCAGCAGCCCCCAGGGGCAAGAGACCCAGTACTTC. It codes for CASSPQGQETQYF. The chain recombines TRBV12-3 or TRBV12-4 with TRBJ2-5, with D maybe TRBD1 (6 bases). The CDR3 is 13 residues long. V shed 6 bases and J shed 2 bases, with 10 bases lying between them.

The chain has TRBV5-1 and TRBJ2-1, with 11 bases fitting TRBD2. This CDR3 is 15 amino acids long. Germline trimming cut 0 bases from V and 10 bases from J; bases unmatched to any gene: 6. Germline V CDR1 and CDR2: SGHRS, YFSETQ. The CDR3 loop reads CASSLGLAGLREQFF. The CDR3 nucleotides are TGCGCCAGCAGCTTGGGACTAGCGGGATTAAGGGAGCAGTTCTTC.

This clone was found once. V usage is TRBV3-1 (or the pseudogene TRBV3-2) and J usage is TRBJ2-5; D might be TRBD1 (5 bases). CDR1 is LGHDT, CDR2 YNNKEL, per germline (reference sequence). The CDR3 has 14 residues. Trimming took 3 bases from V and 5 from J, leaving 13 bases between them. The CDR3 sequence: CASSQSGLGETQYF. In DNA form, the CDR3 reads TGTGCCAGCAGCCAGTCAGGGTTAGGGGAGACCCAGTACTTC.

This clone was found a few times. This chain joins TRBV28 and TRBJ2-7; 8 bases agree with TRBD1. The CDR3 has 15 residues. V shed 5 bases and J 2 bases; nucleotides not matched to a gene: 8. The V gene's germline CDR1 is MDHEN and CDR2 SYDVKM. The CDR3 nucleotides are TGTGCCAGCAGTCCCGGGGGACAGGACCCCTACGAGCAGTACTTC. Its translation is CASSPGGQDPYEQYF.

The V gene is TRBV3-1 (or the pseudogene TRBV3-2), the J gene TRBJ1-1; TRBD1 matches 9 bases. Germline values: CDR1 LGHDT, CDR2 YNNKEL (reference sequence). The V gene end was trimmed by 0 bases and the J gene end by 0 bases; junction bases not matched to a gene: 8. This CDR3 comprises 18 residues. The CDR3 nucleotides are TGTGCCAGCAGCCAAGATTGGAGGACAGGGGACATGAACACTGAAGCTTTCTTT. It yields the protein CASSQDWRTGDMNTEAFF.

The chain carries TRBV5-5 and TRBJ1-6, with D unclear. This CDR3 contains 15 residues. Trimming removed 1 base at V and 8 bases at J, with 13 bases between. CDR1 is SGHKS and CDR2 is YYEKEE in the germline V gene (reference sequence). CDR3 coding DNA: TGTGCCAGCAGCTTGAGGGTGGGGAGCGATTCACCCCTCCACTTT. Its protein product is CASSLRVGSDSPLHF.

The chain joins TRBV18 to TRBJ2-7; 11 bases line up with TRBD1. V trimming: 0 bases; J trimming: 4 bases; junction bases outside the gene matches: 5. Germline values: CDR1 KGHSH, CDR2 LQKENI. The CDR3 has 16 amino acids. CDR3 sequence reads: CASSPPTGTGGYEQYF. The CDR3 DNA sequence: TGTGCCAGCTCACCACCGACCGGGACAGGGGGGTACGAGCAGTACTTC.

This chain connects TRBV27 to TRBJ2-2, with a possible D match to TRBD2 (7 bases). CDR1 is MNHEY and CDR2 is SMNVEV in the germline V gene (reference sequence). V lost 7 bases, J lost 5 bases, and 20 bases lay in between. The CDR3 sequence is 16 residues long. The CDR3 loop reads CASTPWGRERTGELFF. CDR3 nucleotide sequence: TGTGCCAGCACCCCCTGGGGGCGGGAGAGGACCGGGGAGCTGTTTTTT.

As DNA, the CDR3 is TGTGCCAGCAGTTTATGGGGGGGTGGGGGCTACACCTTC. This gives the protein CASSLWGGGGYTF. The chain recombines TRBV27 with TRBJ1-2; possibly TRBD1 for D (5 bases). CDR1 MNHEY and CDR2 SMNVEV come from the germline V gene (reference sequence). There are 13 residues in the CDR3. V gave up 1 base and J gave up 8 bases, with 11 bases separating them.

The chain is built from TRBV10-3 and TRBJ1-3, with a possible D match to TRBD1 (5 bases). V was clipped by 8 bases and J by 1 base, with 15 bases between them. The CDR3 contains 15 residues. Germline V lookup: CDR1 ENHRY, CDR2 SYGVKD. The CDR3 reads CAIGGSGSSGNTIYF. The CDR3 bases are TGTGCCATCGGGGGGTCAGGGTCTTCTGGAAACACCATATATTTT.

The CDR3 nucleotides are TGTGCCAGCAGGGGCACTAACTATGGCTACACCTTC. It yields the protein CASRGTNYGYTF. The chain combines TRBV6-5 with TRBJ1-2; the D is unclear. Trimming stripped 6 bases from V and 0 bases from J, with 5 bases between. Germline V gives CDR1 MNHEY, CDR2 SVGAGI. The CDR3 length is 12 residues.

The chain links TRBV3-1 (or the pseudogene TRBV3-2) to TRBJ1-6, with D unclear. The germline CDR1 and CDR2 sequences are LGHDT and YNNKEL (reference sequence). The CDR3 totals 15 residues. V was cut by 1 base and J by 3 bases, with 7 bases left in between. The CDR3 DNA sequence: TGTGCCAGCAGCCAAGGCGATATCTATAATTCACCCCTCCACTTT. Encoded protein: CASSQGDIYNSPLHF.

There are a few counts of this clone. The chain recombines TRBV5-1 with TRBJ2-7; a possible D gene is TRBD2 (6 bases). The CDR3 spans 13 residues. Germline V gene lookup returns CDR1 SGHRS and CDR2 YFSETQ. The V and J ends lost 3 bases and 4 bases respectively, with 11 bases between them. CDR3 protein: CASSSTRSYEQYF. CDR3 DNA sequence: TGCGCCAGCAGCTCGACTAGATCGTACGAGCAGTACTTC.

The chain is built from TRBV29-1 and TRBJ1-1, with D tentatively TRBD1 (5 bases). The germline gives CDR1 SQVTM, CDR2 ANQGSEA. The CDR3 extends over 12 amino acids. The ends were cut back, 6 bases at V and 5 bases at J, with 13 bases in the middle. The CDR3 here is CSVDRDSTEAFF. In nucleotides, the CDR3 is TGCAGCGTCGACCGGGACTCGACTGAAGCTTTCTTT.

In this sample, this clone turned up once. The chain is built from TRBV28 and TRBJ1-4; the match to TRBD1 covers 12 bases. J lost 3 bases, V lost 3 bases, and 5 bases had no gene match. Germline CDR1 and CDR2: MDHEN and SYDVKM. The CDR3 spans 17 residues. The CDR3 spells CASSFWGQGAANEKLFF. The CDR3 DNA reads as TGTGCCAGCAGTTTTTGGGGACAGGGGGCAGCTAATGAAAAACTGTTTTTT.

The gene calls are TRBV12-3 or TRBV12-4 and TRBJ2-7; D call uncertain. CDR3 length equals 13 residues. V was clipped by 5 bases and J by 6 bases, with 14 bases between them. DNA for the CDR3: TGTGCCAGCAGTCCCCGTGAGGCCGGCGAGCAGTACTTC. The encoded protein is CASSPREAGEQYF.

This clone showed up just a few times. This chain links TRBV5-1 with TRBJ1-2; maybe TRBD1 (5 bases). The CDR3 runs 15 residues. Germline V gene data show CDR1 as SGHRS and CDR2 as YFSETQ. Trimming took 4 bases from V and 6 from J, leaving 19 bases between them. The CDR3 nucleotides are TGCGCCAGCAGCCCTTACGCGGGGGGAGCAAATGGCTACACCTTC. It yields the protein CASSPYAGGANGYTF.

The chain recombines TRBV5-1 with TRBJ2-7; possibly TRBD1 for D (6 bases). V gave up 3 bases and J gave up 6 bases, with 19 bases separating them. Germline CDR1 reads SGHRS; CDR2 reads YFSETQ. This CDR3 comprises 15 residues. CDR3 nucleotides: TGCGCCAGCAGCTCCGGGACAATCTTCCCGGGCGAGCAGTACTTC. Its translation: CASSSGTIFPGEQYF.